The clone carrying this T cell receptor beta chain has ten or more counts. What it binds is unknown. Germline-derived CDR1 and CDR2 are SGHRS and YFSETQ. Trimming cost V 0 bases and J 3 bases, with 15 bases left between them. The CDR3 covers 16 residues. For TCRbeta, the library was prepared with unique molecular identifiers. TCRdb reprocessed the PCR reads via MiXCR and lists one record per CDR3 protein. The table records hundreds of thousands of distinct CDR3 sequences, roughly a tenth of them present only once. This sample stems from a study of T-cell reconstitution after alpha-beta-depleted transplantation in children. General study findings and limits: One year after transplant, T-cell counts and diversity came mostly from newly produced T cells. Reportedly, roughly two months post-transplant, alpha-beta T cells arose from several hundred expanded graft clones.

The clonotype was recovered from a child aged 2-15 years with inherited bone marrow failure, due to receive a stem cell transplant. The sequencing used PBMCs, collected before TCRalphabeta/CD19-depleted stem cell transplant. V is TRBV5-1 and J is TRBJ2-5; perhaps TRBD2 as D (7 bases). The CDR3 here is CASSLGGGDTKETQYF. The CDR3 bases are TGCGCCAGCAGCTTGGGGGGGGGCGATACTAAAGAGACCCAGTACTTC.